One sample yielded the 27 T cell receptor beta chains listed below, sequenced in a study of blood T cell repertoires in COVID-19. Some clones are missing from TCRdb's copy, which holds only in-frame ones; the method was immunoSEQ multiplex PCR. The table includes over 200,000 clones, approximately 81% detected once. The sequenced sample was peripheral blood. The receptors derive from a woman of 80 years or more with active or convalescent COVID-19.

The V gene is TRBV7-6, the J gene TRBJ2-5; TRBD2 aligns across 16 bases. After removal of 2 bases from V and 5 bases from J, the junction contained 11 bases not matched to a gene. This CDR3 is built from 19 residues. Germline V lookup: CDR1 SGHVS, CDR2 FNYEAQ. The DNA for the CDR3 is TGTGCCAGCAGCTTACATCCGGGACTAGCGGGAGGGCCCCGGGAGACCCAGTACTTC. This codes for CASSLHPGLAGGPRETQYF. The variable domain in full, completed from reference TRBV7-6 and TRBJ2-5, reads GAGVSQSPRYKVTKRGQDVALRCDPISGHVSLYWYRQALGQGPEFLTYFNYEAQQDKSGLPNDRFSAERPEGSISTLTIQRTEQRDSAMYRCASSLHPGLAGGPRETQYFGPGTRLLVL.

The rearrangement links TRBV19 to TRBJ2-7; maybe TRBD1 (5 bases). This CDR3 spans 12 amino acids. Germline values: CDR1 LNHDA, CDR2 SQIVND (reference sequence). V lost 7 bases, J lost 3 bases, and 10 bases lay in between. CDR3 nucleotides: TGTGCCAGTATAGGGGCAGACTACGAGCAGTACTTC. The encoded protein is CASIGADYEQYF.

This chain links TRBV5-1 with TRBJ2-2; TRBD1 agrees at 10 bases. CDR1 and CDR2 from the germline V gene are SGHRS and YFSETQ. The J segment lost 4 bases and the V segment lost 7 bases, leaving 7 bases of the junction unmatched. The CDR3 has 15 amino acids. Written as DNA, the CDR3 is TGCGCCAGCTCCGGGACAGGGGATTTCACCGGGGAGCTGTTTTTT. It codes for CASSGTGDFTGELFF.

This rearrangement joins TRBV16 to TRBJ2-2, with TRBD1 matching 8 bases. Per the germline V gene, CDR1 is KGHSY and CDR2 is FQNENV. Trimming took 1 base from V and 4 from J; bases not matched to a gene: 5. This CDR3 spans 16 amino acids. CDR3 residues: CASSQLAGGITGELFF. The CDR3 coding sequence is TGTGCCAGCAGCCAATTAGCAGGGGGCATCACCGGGGAGCTGTTTTTT.

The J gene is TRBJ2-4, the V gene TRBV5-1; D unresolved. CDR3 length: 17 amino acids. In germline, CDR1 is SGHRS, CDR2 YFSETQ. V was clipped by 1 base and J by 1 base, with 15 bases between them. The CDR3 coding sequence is TGCGCCAGCAGCTTGACCCACGATCCGAGGGCCAAAAACATTCAGTACTTC. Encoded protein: CASSLTHDPRAKNIQYF.

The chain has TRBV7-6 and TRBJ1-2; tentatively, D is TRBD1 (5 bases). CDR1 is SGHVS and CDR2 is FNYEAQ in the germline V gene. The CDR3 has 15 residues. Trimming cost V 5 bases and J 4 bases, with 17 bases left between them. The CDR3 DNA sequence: TGTGCCAGCAGCCCAGAGGCAGGGACTGGCTATGGCTACACCTTC. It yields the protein CASSPEAGTGYGYTF.

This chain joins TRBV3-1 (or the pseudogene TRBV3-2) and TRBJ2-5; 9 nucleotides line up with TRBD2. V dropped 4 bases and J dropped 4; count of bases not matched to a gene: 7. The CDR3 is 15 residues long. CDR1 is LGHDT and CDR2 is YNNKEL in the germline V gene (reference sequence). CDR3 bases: TGTGCCAGCAGCCTCGGGGGAGCGGGAGGAGAGACCCAGTACTTC. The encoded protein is CASSLGGAGGETQYF.

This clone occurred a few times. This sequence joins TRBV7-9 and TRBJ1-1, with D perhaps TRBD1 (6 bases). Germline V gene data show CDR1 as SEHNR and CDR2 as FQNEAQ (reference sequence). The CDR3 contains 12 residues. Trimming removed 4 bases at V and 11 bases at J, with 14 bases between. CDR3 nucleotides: TGTGCCAGCAGCTCAACGACAGGCTTGGCTTTCTTT. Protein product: CASSSTTGLAFF.

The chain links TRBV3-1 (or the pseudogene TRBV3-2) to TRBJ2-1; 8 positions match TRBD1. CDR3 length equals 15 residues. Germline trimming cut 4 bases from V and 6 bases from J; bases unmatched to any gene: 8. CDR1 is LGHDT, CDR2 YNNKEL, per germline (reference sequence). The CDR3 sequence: CASSPPTGGINEQFF. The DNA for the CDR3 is TGTGCCAGCAGCCCACCAACAGGGGGAATCAATGAGCAGTTCTTC.

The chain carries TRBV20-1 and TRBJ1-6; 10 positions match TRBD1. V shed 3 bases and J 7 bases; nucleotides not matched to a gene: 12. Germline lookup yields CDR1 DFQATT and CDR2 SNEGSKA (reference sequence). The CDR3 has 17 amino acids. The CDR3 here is CSASPTGGLLRNSPLHF. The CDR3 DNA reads TGCAGTGCTAGTCCGACAGGGGGCCTCCTTAGAAATTCACCCCTCCACTTT.

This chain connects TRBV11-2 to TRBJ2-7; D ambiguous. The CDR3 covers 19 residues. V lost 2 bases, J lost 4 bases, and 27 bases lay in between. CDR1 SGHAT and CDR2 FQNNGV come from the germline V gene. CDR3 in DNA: TGTGCCAGCAGCTTACCCCGCCATAAAATAGGAGCACGAATTTACGAGCAGTACTTC. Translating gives CASSLPRHKIGARIYEQYF.

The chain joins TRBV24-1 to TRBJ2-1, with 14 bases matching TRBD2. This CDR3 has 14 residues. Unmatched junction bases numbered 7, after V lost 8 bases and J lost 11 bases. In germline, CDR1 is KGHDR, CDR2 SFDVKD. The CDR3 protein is CATMRTSGGPKQFF. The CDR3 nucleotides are TGTGCCACCATGCGGACTAGCGGGGGGCCAAAGCAGTTCTTC.

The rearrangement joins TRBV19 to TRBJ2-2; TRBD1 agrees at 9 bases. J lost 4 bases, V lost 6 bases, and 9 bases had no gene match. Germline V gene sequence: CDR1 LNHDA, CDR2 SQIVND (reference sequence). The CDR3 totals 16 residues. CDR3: CASSGVRDRVTGELFF. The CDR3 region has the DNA TGTGCCAGTAGCGGAGTCCGGGACAGGGTCACCGGGGAGCTGTTTTTT. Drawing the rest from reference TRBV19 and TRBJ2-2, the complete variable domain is DGGITQSPKYLFRKEGQNVTLSCEQNLNHDAMYWYRQDPGQGLRLIYYSQIVNDFQKGDIAEGYSVSREKKESFPLTVTSAQKNPTAFYLCASSGVRDRVTGELFFGEGSRLTVL.

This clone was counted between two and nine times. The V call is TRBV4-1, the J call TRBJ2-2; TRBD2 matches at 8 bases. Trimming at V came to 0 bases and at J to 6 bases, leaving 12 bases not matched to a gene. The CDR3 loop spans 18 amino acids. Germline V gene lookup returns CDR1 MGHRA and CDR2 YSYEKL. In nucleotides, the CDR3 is TGCGCCAGCAGCCAAGAATGGCTAGCGGGCGGCAGATCCGGGGAGCTGTTTTTT. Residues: CASSQEWLAGGRSGELFF.

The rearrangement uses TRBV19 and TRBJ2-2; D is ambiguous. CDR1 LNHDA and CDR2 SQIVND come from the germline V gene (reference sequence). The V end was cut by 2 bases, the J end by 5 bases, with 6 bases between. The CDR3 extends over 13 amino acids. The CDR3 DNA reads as TGTGCCAGTAGTATATACGAGACCGGGGAGCTGTTTTTT. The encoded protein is CASSIYETGELFF. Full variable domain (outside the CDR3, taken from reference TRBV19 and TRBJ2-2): DGGITQSPKYLFRKEGQNVTLSCEQNLNHDAMYWYRQDPGQGLRLIYYSQIVNDFQKGDIAEGYSVSREKKESFPLTVTSAQKNPTAFYLCASSIYETGELFFGEGSRLTVL.

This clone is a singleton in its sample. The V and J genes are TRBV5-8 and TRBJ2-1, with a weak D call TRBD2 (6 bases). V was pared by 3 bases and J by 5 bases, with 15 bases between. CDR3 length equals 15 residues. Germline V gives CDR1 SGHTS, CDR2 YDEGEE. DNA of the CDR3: TGTGCCAGCAGCTCGGGACTTCGGTACAACAATGAGCAGTTCTTC. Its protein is CASSSGLRYNNEQFF.

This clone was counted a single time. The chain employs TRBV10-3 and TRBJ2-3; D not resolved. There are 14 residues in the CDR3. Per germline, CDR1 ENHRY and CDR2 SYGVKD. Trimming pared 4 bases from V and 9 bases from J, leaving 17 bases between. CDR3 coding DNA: TGTGCCATCAGTGTGTCGTTTAGTGAGGAGACGCAGTATTTT. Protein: CAISVSFSEETQYF.

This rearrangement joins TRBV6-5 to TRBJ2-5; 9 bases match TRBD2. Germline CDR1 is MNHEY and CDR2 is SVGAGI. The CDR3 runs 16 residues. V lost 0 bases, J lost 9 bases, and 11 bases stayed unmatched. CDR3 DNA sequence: TGTGCCAGCAGTTACTCGACGAGTACAAGCGGGAGGTCCCAGTACTTC. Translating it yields CASSYSTSTSGRSQYF.

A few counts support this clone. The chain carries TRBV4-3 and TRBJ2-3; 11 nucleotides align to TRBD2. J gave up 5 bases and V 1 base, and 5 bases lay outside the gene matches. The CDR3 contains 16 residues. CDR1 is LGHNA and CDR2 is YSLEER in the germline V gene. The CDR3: CASSQVSGGALDTQYF. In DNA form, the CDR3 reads TGCGCCAGCAGCCAAGTTAGCGGGGGGGCCCTAGATACGCAGTATTTT.

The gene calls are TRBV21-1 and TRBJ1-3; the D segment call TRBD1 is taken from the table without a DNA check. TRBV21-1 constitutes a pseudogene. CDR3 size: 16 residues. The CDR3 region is CASSTQTGGVGNTIYF. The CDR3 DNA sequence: TGTGCCAGCAGCACGCAGACAGGGGGTGTGGGAAACACCATATATTTT.

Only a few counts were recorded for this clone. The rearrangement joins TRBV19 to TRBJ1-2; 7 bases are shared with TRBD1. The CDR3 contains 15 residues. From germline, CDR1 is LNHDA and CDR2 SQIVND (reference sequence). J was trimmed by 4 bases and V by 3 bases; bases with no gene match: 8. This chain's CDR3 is CASSIQKGAGYGYTF. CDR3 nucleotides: TGTGCCAGTAGTATCCAGAAGGGGGCTGGCTATGGCTACACCTTC. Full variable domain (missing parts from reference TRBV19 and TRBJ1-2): DGGITQSPKYLFRKEGQNVTLSCEQNLNHDAMYWYRQDPGQGLRLIYYSQIVNDFQKGDIAEGYSVSREKKESFPLTVTSAQKNPTAFYLCASSIQKGAGYGYTFGSGTRLTVV.

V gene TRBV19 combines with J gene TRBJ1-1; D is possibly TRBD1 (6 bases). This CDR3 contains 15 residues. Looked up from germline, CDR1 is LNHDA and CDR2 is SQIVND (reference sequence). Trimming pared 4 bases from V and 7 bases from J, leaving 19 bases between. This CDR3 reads CASSTRQTGSVEAFF. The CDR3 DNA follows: TGTGCCAGTAGTACCCGTCAGACAGGATCTGTTGAAGCTTTCTTT.

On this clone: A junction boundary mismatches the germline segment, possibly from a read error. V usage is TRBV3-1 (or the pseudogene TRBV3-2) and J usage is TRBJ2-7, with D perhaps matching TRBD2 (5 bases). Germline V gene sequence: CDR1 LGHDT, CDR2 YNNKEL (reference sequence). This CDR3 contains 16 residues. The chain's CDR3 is CASSQAFRGYSYEQYF. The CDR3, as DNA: TGTGCCAGCAGCCAAGCATTCCGCGGGTATTCCTATGAGCAGTACTTC.

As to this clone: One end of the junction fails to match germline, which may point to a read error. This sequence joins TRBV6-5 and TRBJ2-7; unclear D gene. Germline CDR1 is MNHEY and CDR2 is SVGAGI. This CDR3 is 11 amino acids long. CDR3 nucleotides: TGTGCCAGCAGTTACTCCTCCGAGCAGTACTTC. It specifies CASSYSSEQYF.

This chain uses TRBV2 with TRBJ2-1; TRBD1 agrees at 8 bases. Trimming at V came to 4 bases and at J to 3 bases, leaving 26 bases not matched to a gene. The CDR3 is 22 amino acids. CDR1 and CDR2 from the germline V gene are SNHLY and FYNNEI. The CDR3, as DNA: TGTGCCAGCAGTGGGACAGGGAGCCCCGCGGCTGGTAGCGGATCTTACTACAATGAGCAGTTCTTC. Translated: CASSGTGSPAAGSGSYYNEQFF.

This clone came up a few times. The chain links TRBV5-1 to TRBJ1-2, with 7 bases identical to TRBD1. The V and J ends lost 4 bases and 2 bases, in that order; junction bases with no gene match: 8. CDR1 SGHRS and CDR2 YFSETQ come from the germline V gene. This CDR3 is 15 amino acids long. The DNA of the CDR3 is TGCGCCAGCAGCCCCGGGGACAGAGAGAACTATGGCTACACCTTC. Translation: CASSPGDRENYGYTF.

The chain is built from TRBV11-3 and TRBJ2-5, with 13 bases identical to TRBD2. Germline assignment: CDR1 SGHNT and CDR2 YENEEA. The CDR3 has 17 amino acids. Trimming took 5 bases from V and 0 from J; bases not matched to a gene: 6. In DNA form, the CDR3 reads TGTGCCAGCAGCCCCGGGACTAGCGGGGCTTACCAAGAGACCCAGTACTTC. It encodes CASSPGTSGAYQETQYF. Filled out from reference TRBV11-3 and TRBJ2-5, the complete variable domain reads EAGVVQSPRYKIIEKKQPVAFWCNPISGHNTLYWYLQNLGQGPELLIRYENEEAVDDSQLPKDRFSAERLKGVDSTLKIQPAELGDSAVYLCASSPGTSGAYQETQYFGPGTRLLVL.